This T cell receptor beta chain was retrieved from a study of T cell repertoires in cytomegalovirus infection. The overall study: Public TCR beta signatures indicated both CMV infection and matching HLA type.

On this clonotype: Its antigen is not identified.

MiXCR, applied by TCRdb to the reads, yields one record per CDR3 protein. This sample has some 200,000 distinct CDR3 sequences; nearly 9.5% occur once, and the top ten carry approximately 4.2%. Trimming stripped 1 base from V and 3 bases from J, with 9 bases between. Germline CDR1 is LNHDA and CDR2 is SQIVND (reference sequence). This CDR3 is 14 amino acids long. Study-wide findings and caveats: The ex vivo response was dominated by HLA-C-restricted CMV-specific TCR beta clonotypes.

The sequence derives from a human donor in good health (CMV status not recorded). Some clones in this sample may be carry-over from other donors' samples. The material sequenced was PBMCs. This chain links TRBV19 with TRBJ1-1; no definite D call. The CDR3 bases are TGTGCCAGTAGTATAGGTCGCTGGGACACTGAAGCTTTCTTT. Translation: CASSIGRWDTEAFF. The full variable domain, with the rest looked up from reference TRBV19 and TRBJ1-1, is DGGITQSPKYLFRKEGQNVTLSCEQNLNHDAMYWYRQDPGQGLRLIYYSQIVNDFQKGDIAEGYSVSREKKESFPLTVTSAQKNPTAFYLCASSIGRWDTEAFFGQGTRLTVV.